This T cell receptor (beta chain) is from a study of OX40 agonist ivuxolimab in advanced cancers. The CDR3 sequence is 11 residues long. Trimming took 1 base from V and 8 from J, leaving 6 bases between them. Germline lookup yields CDR1 DFQATT and CDR2 SNEGSKA (reference sequence). Using immunoSEQ multiplex PCR, the repertoire was profiled, and TCRdb retains in-frame clones only, with some absent. The table has more than 40,000 clones, 82% seen once. This clonotype was obtained from an adult with an advanced solid tumor such as melanoma, head and neck, liver or kidney cancer. The chain has TRBV20-1 and TRBJ2-1; the D gene could be TRBD1 or TRBD2 (5 bases each). The sequencing here drew on CD4+ or CD8+ T cells sorted from blood, taken in a trial of the OX40 agonist ivuxolimab. The CDR3: CSARAGHEQFF. The CDR3 DNA follows: TGCAGTGCTAGAGCGGGGCATGAGCAGTTCTTC.